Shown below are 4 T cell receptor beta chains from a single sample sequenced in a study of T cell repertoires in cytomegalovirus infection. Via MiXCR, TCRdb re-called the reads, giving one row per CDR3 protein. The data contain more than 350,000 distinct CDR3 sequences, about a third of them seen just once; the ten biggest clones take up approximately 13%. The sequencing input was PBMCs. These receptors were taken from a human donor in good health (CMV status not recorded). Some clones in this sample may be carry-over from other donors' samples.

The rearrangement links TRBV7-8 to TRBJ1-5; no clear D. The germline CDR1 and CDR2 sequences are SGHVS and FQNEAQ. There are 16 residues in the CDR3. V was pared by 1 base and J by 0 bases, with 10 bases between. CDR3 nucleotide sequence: TGTGCCAGCAGCTTAGGACCCGCTTATAGCAATCAGCCCCAGCATTTT. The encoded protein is CASSLGPAYSNQPQHF.

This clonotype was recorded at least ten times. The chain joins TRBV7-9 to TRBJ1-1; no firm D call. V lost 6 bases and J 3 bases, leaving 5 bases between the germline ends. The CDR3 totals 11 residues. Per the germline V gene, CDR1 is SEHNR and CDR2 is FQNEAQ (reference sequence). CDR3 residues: CASRSYTEAFF. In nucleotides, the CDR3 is TGTGCCAGCAGGAGTTACACTGAAGCTTTCTTT.

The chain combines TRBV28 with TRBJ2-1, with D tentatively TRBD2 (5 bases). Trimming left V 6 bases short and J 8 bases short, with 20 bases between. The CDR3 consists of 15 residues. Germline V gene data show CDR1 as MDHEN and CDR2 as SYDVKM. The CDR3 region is CASRLWDNGRDEQFF. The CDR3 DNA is TGTGCCAGCAGACTGTGGGATAACGGGCGGGATGAGCAGTTCTTC.

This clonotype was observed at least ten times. CDR3 sequence: CASSRGLAGAPKETQYF. The DNA of the CDR3 is TGTGCCAGCAGCCGCGGACTAGCGGGGGCTCCTAAAGAGACCCAGTACTTC. The V call is TRBV11-2, the J call TRBJ2-5; 13 bases match TRBD2. Germline trimming cut 5 bases from V and 3 bases from J; bases unmatched to any gene: 9. The CDR3 runs to 17 residues. The germline gives CDR1 SGHAT, CDR2 FQNNGV.